The following is a TCR beta chain sequence with its context. The target antigen is unknown. The sample is drawn from a study of T cells in localized non-small cell lung cancer. General study findings and limits: For the top 100 tumor clones, a median about 50 also appeared in adjacent lung. Greater T cell density in blood accompanied longer overall survival. Exceeding tumor, uninvolved adjacent lung had the highest T cell clonality.

This table comes from immunoSEQ multiplex PCR, and its TCRdb copy is limited to in-frame clones, with some not included. The table lists over 30,000 clones, just over 85% of them singletons. The sample consisted of peripheral blood mononuclear cells, taken before any cancer treatment. The sequence was collected from a male donor older than 55 with stage II lung adenocarcinoma.

CDR3 bases: TGTGCCAGCAGTTCCGGGACAGCCCAAGCCTATGGCTACACCTTC. Residues: CASSSGTAQAYGYTF. V is TRBV6-5 and J is TRBJ1-2; 7 nucleotides align to TRBD1. Germline lookup yields CDR1 MNHEY and CDR2 SVGAGI. The CDR3 extends over 15 amino acids. V was clipped by 4 bases and J by 4 bases; unmatched bases: 9.